These 25 T cell receptor beta chains share one sample of origin, sequenced in a study of T cell responses to AZD1222 COVID-19 vaccine (dated by TCRdb to the early 2020s). The meaning of the sample's time point label: baseline before first vaccination. The treatment or condition label here, explained by the study, means: meningococcal conjugate vaccine given as trial control. The method was the immunoSEQ multiplex PCR assay. The immuneACCESS repertoire file appears here via TCRdb, limited to in-frame rearrangements. These files lack a portion of the clones; in checked studies, under half of the deficit traces to unresolved V genes, and the cause of the others is not known. The sample table holds 80,000 to 100,000 clones, of which about 90% were seen once. The top ten clones comprise 2.8% of the sample. Sample: peripheral blood, taken on day 0 of MenACWY control vaccination. These receptors all come from an adult in good health.

The chain has TRBV5-1 and TRBJ2-2; D not certain. Germline V lookup: CDR1 SGHRS, CDR2 YFSETQ. V was shortened by 7 bases and J by 0 bases, with 10 bases between the two germline ends. The CDR3 extends over 14 amino acids. CDR3 coding DNA: TGCGCCAGCCGGGCGCAGCCGAACACCGGGGAGCTGTTTTTT. Protein: CASRAQPNTGELFF. Supplemented by reference TRBV5-1 and TRBJ2-2, the full variable domain reads KAGVTQTPRYLIKTRGQQVTLSCSPISGHRSVSWYQQTPGQGLQFLFEYFSETQRNKGNFPGRFSGRQFSNSRSEMNVSTLELGDSALYLCASRAQPNTGELFFGEGSRLTVL.

V and J are TRBV19 and TRBJ2-4; TRBD2 is a possible D gene (5 bases). V was trimmed by 2 bases and J by 7 bases, leaving 6 bases between them. This CDR3 contains 12 residues. Germline V lookup: CDR1 LNHDA, CDR2 SQIVND (reference sequence). CDR3: CASSIRENIQYF. The CDR3 coding sequence is TGTGCCAGTAGTATAAGGGAGAACATTCAGTACTTC.

The chain joins TRBV30 to TRBJ1-3; the D gene is possibly TRBD1 (6 bases). Germline loops: CDR1 GTSNPN, CDR2 SVGIG (reference sequence). The CDR3 is 14 residues long. The V end was cut by 0 bases, the J end by 1 base, with 7 bases between. DNA for the CDR3: TGTGCCTGGAGTGTTGACAGGTCTGGAAACACCATATATTTT. Translating it yields CAWSVDRSGNTIYF.

The CDR3 DNA is TGTGCCAGCAGGCGGGACGTCCACGGAACAGATACGCAGTATTTT. Amino acid sequence: CASRRDVHGTDTQYF. The chain carries TRBV5-4 and TRBJ2-3, with D perhaps TRBD2 (6 bases). Germline values: CDR1 SGHNT, CDR2 YYREEE (reference sequence). This CDR3 has 15 amino acids. V lost 5 bases, J lost 3 bases, and 16 bases lay in between. Looking up the rest from reference TRBV5-4 and TRBJ2-3 gives the full variable domain: ETGVTQSPTHLIKTRGQQVTLRCSSQSGHNTVSWYQQALGQGPQFIFQYYREEENGRGNFPPRFSGLQFPNYSSELNVNALELDDSALYLCASRRDVHGTDTQYFGPGTRLTVL.

The chain has TRBV19 and TRBJ1-1, with 8 bases aligning to TRBD1. The CDR3 is 13 amino acids. V dropped 8 bases and J dropped 1; count of bases not matched to a gene: 3. Germline CDR1 LNHDA, CDR2 SQIVND (reference sequence). The CDR3 loop is CASGQGSNTEAFF. In nucleotides, the CDR3 is TGTGCCAGTGGACAGGGCTCGAACACTGAAGCTTTCTTT.

This clone has a single count. The V and J genes are TRBV3-1 (or the pseudogene TRBV3-2) and TRBJ2-3; unclear D gene. The CDR3 runs to 16 residues. V was shortened by 0 bases and J by 1 base, with 11 bases between the two germline ends. Germline CDR1 LGHDT, CDR2 YNNKEL (reference sequence). This CDR3 reads CASSQDEAARTDTQYF. CDR3 in DNA: TGTGCCAGCAGCCAAGATGAGGCAGCTCGCACAGATACGCAGTATTTT.

This rearrangement joins TRBV18 to TRBJ1-5; D not resolved. CDR1 and CDR2 from the germline V gene are KGHSH and LQKENI. The CDR3 has 11 residues. Trimming took 5 bases from V and 6 from J, leaving 5 bases between them. The CDR3 nucleotides are TGTGCCAGCTCAAGTGGTCAGCCCCAGCATTTT. It yields the protein CASSSGQPQHF.

The chain recombines TRBV12-3 or TRBV12-4 with TRBJ2-7; D not certain. Between the trimmed V and J ends, which lost 6 bases and 0 bases, there was a span of 9 bases. The CDR3 sequence is 13 residues long. The CDR3 loop is CASSPGDSYEQYF. The CDR3 coding sequence is TGTGCCAGCAGCCCCGGAGACTCCTACGAGCAGTACTTC.

The chain carries TRBV6-2 or TRBV6-3 and TRBJ2-3, with 10 bases that match TRBD2. CDR3 length: 15 amino acids. Per the germline V gene, CDR1 is MNHEY and CDR2 is SVGEGT. Trimming removed 1 base from V and 4 bases from J; junction bases left unmatched: 2. The CDR3 is CASSYFSGGPDTQYF. The DNA for the CDR3 is TGTGCCAGCAGTTACTTTAGCGGGGGGCCAGATACGCAGTATTTT.

This chain connects TRBV6-5 to TRBJ1-1; 10 nucleotides match TRBD1. The CDR3 covers 15 residues. J lost 2 bases, V lost 2 bases, and 2 bases had no gene match. Germline V gene data show CDR1 as MNHEY and CDR2 as SVGAGI. The DNA of the CDR3 is TGTGCCAGCAGTTACCCGACAGGGGGCAACACTGAAGCTTTCTTT. Protein: CASSYPTGGNTEAFF.

V usage is TRBV12-3 or TRBV12-4 and J usage is TRBJ2-1; either TRBD1 or TRBD2 may supply D (6 bases each). This CDR3 region has 11 residues. Trimming cost V 7 bases and J 9 bases, with 10 bases left between them. CDR3 DNA: TGTGCCAGCACCTGGGGGGCTGAGCAGTTCTTC. Its translation: CASTWGAEQFF.

This chain connects TRBV4-2 to TRBJ1-3; 7 bases are shared with TRBD1. This CDR3 is 16 amino acids long. Trimming at V came to 1 base and at J to 4 bases, leaving 7 bases not matched to a gene. The germline gives CDR1 LGHNA, CDR2 YNFKEQ. The chain's CDR3 is CASSQAGQVLGNTIYF. In DNA, the CDR3 is TGTGCCAGCAGCCAAGCAGGACAGGTTTTGGGAAACACCATATATTTT.

The chain couples TRBV7-9 to TRBJ1-3; 7 nucleotides line up with TRBD1. The CDR3 runs to 17 residues. V dropped 1 base and J dropped 0; count of bases not matched to a gene: 6. Germline V CDR1 and CDR2: SEHNR, FQNEAQ (reference sequence). This chain's CDR3 is CASSLDGGTASGNTIYF. The CDR3 DNA reads as TGTGCCAGCAGCTTAGATGGCGGGACAGCCTCTGGAAACACCATATATTTT. Complete variable domain (other parts from reference TRBV7-9 and TRBJ1-3): DTGVSQNPRHKITKRGQNVTFRCDPISEHNRLYWYRQTLGQGPEFLTYFQNEAQLEKSRLLSDRFSAERPKGSFSTLEIQRTEQGDSAMYLCASSLDGGTASGNTIYFGEGSWLTVV.

The V gene is TRBV11-3, the J gene TRBJ2-7; 10 bases line up with TRBD2. Looked up from germline, CDR1 is SGHNT and CDR2 is YENEEA. The J segment lost 3 bases and the V segment lost 2 bases, leaving 7 bases of the junction unmatched. This CDR3 has 16 amino acids. The CDR3 is CASSLSSGSLFYEQYF. Written as DNA, the CDR3 is TGTGCCAGCAGCTTATCTAGCGGGAGCCTTTTCTACGAGCAGTACTTC.

In DNA, the CDR3 is TGTGCCAGCAGCGGCCAACAGAGAGTGAACACTGAAGCTTTCTTT. The encoded protein is CASSGQQRVNTEAFF. The chain carries TRBV4-2 and TRBJ1-1; D gene ambiguous. The CDR3 consists of 15 residues. The V gene lost 5 bases and the J gene lost 0 bases, with 13 bases spanning the gap. Germline V gives CDR1 LGHNA, CDR2 YNFKEQ.

CDR3 bases: TGTGCCAGCAGCTTAGAATTAGCGGGGGGGCTCAACAATGAGCAGTTCTTC. Its translation is CASSLELAGGLNNEQFF. The chain couples TRBV11-3 to TRBJ2-1; 11 nucleotides agree with TRBD2. Germline V CDR1 and CDR2: SGHNT, YENEEA. The CDR3 covers 17 residues. The V and J ends lost 0 bases and 5 bases, in that order; junction bases with no gene match: 6.

V gene TRBV5-6 combines with J gene TRBJ2-7, with D possibly being TRBD1 (6 bases). Germline-derived CDR1 and CDR2 are SGHDT and YYEEEE. This CDR3 is built from 14 residues. The V end was cut by 1 base, the J end by 7 bases, with 15 bases between. The CDR3 sequence is CASSLWQGSGEQYF. DNA of the CDR3: TGTGCCAGCAGCTTGTGGCAGGGGAGTGGGGAGCAGTACTTC.

The chain uses TRBV9 and TRBJ1-1; 10 bases are a match to TRBD1. CDR1 is SGDLS and CDR2 is YYNGEE in the germline V gene. The CDR3 is 15 amino acids. The junction had 6 bases not matched to a gene; V was cut back by 0 bases and J by 7 bases. Here the CDR3 DNA reads TGTGCCAGCAGCGTAGACGGGACAGGGGCGGATGAAGCTTTCTTT. It yields the protein CASSVDGTGADEAFF.

With respect to this clone: This sample includes further DNA sequences coding for the same CDR3. CDR3 amino acids: CASSRRDTEAFF. CDR3 nucleotide sequence: TGTGCCAGCAGCCGAAGGGACACTGAAGCTTTCTTT. This chain connects TRBV6-5 to TRBJ1-1; D is ambiguous. V dropped 6 bases and J dropped 3 bases, with 8 bases sitting between them. The CDR3 contains 12 residues. Germline-derived CDR1 and CDR2 are MNHEY and SVGAGI.

V is TRBV9 and J is TRBJ1-1; D ambiguous. Trimming removed 3 bases at V and 1 base at J, with 7 bases between. CDR3 length equals 13 residues. The germline CDR1 and CDR2 sequences are SGDLS and YYNGEE. The CDR3 here is CASSDAWNTEAFF. The CDR3 DNA reads as TGTGCCAGCAGCGATGCATGGAACACTGAAGCTTTCTTT.

The chain uses TRBV5-1 and TRBJ2-4; TRBD1 agrees at 7 bases. The germline gives CDR1 SGHRS, CDR2 YFSETQ. J lost 8 bases, V lost 7 bases, and 9 bases had no gene match. This CDR3 comprises 13 residues. CDR3 sequence reads: CASHNTGVYIQYF. In DNA form, the CDR3 reads TGCGCCAGCCACAACACAGGGGTGTACATTCAGTACTTC.

V and J are TRBV20-1 and TRBJ1-2; the D is unclear. CDR3 length: 9 residues. Trimming removed 4 bases from V and 4 bases from J, with 1 base in between. In germline, CDR1 is DFQATT, CDR2 SNEGSKA (reference sequence). The CDR3 loop is CSATYGYTF. For the CDR3, the DNA is TGCAGTGCTACCTATGGCTACACCTTC.

This chain uses TRBV10-2 with TRBJ2-7, with TRBD2 identical over 8 bases. The germline gives CDR1 WSHSY, CDR2 SAAADI. The CDR3 has 13 amino acids. The ends lost 8 bases at V and 4 bases at J; junction bases unmatched: 7. The CDR3 is CASGTSFAYEQYF. CDR3 nucleotide sequence: TGCGCCAGCGGGACTAGTTTCGCGTACGAGCAGTACTTC.

This chain connects TRBV19 to TRBJ2-1; 10 bases match TRBD2. The J segment lost 0 bases and the V segment lost 5 bases, leaving 7 bases of the junction unmatched. CDR1 and CDR2 (germline): LNHDA, SQIVND (reference sequence). The CDR3 is 17 amino acids. The CDR3 reads CASSATSGSSSYNEQFF. For the CDR3, the DNA is TGTGCCAGTAGTGCGACTAGCGGGTCCAGCTCCTACAATGAGCAGTTCTTC.

This rearrangement joins TRBV7-8 to TRBJ1-2; 9 bases are shared with TRBD1. The CDR3 covers 14 residues. Germline V gene data show CDR1 as SGHVS and CDR2 as FQNEAQ. The V segment lost 5 bases and the J segment 0 bases; nucleotides outside the gene matches: 1. This chain's CDR3 is CASSRQGANYGYTF. The CDR3 DNA is TGTGCCAGCAGCAGACAGGGGGCTAACTATGGCTACACCTTC.